This entry concerns a single TCR beta chain. This clonotype was picked up many times. Its recognized antigen is unknown. Base-call qualities are not available, and no considerably larger clone is one nucleotide away. This sample is drawn from a study of T cell repertoires in cytomegalovirus infection (dated by TCRdb to between 2019 and 2020). Notes on the research overall: Because public TCR beta signatures pointed to carriage of CMV infection together with the matching HLA type, the HLA type of each donor mattered for the analysis. Broad study findings and their caveats: Cumulative frequency of public TCR beta family members discriminated carriers of CMV infection plus the relevant HLA type in this cohort and an independent approximately 360-donor cohort. In the ex vivo response, HLA-C-restricted CMV-specific TCR beta clonotypes were dominant, and in two of eight donors the single most frequent clonotype came from this HLA-C-restricted group.

TCRdb names Illumina HiSeq 1500 as the instrument used. TCRdb redid the processing of the public reads, applying fastp at Q25 and MiXCR, and retained in-frame beta chains. Each entry is one CDR3 protein sequence, shown with its most common DNA and genes. Present in this sample are about 110,000 distinct CDR3 sequences, about a tenth of which were seen just once. The top ten clonotypes cover about 32% of the sample. The sample comprised PBMCs, sequenced either directly or after in vitro stimulation (not recorded which). This sequence originates from a human donor in good health (CMV status not recorded). Some clones in this sample may be carry-over from other donors' samples.

The DNA sequence reads TGTGCCAGCAGCTTAGGTCGGAGGGACCCTTCATCCGGTAAGGCCTCCTACAATGAGCAGTTCTTC. This is translated as CASSLGRRDPSSGKASYNEQFF. The chain was built from TRBV7-8 and TRBJ2-1; the D region possibly corresponds to TRBD2 (6 bases align). V is reduced by 1 base and J by 0 bases, leaving a spacing of 28 bases between them. The CDR3 numbers 22 residues from cysteine through phenylalanine. CDR3 DNA only is kept here, 66 bases in frame from base 1. For CDR1 and CDR2, the germline V gene lists SGHVS and FQNEAQ.